This is a list of T cell receptor beta chains from one sample in a study of cytomegalovirus exposure and HLA in healthy donors. Sequenced by immunoSEQ multiplex PCR; TCRdb stores in-frame clones only, minus some. The sample lists 45,000 to 65,000 clones; roughly 77% were seen once. The sequenced sample was PBMCs. The receptors shown here come from a woman between 40 and 55 years old in good health and CMV-seropositive. Each CDR3 is given with its conserved first and last residue. A D gene is named only where the DNA matches it firmly. Size is stated for part of the rows, as once, few or many counts, or as a class when the clone is expanded.

- TRBJ2-7 - 14 TRBV5-8 TGTGCCAGCAGCTTGAGAGGGACAAAGTACGAGCAGTACTTC CASSLRGTKYEQYF
- TRBJ1-4 - 13 TRBV7-2 TGTGCCAGCAGCTTAGATTTTCTGGAAAAACTGTTTTTT CASSLDFLEKLFF
- TRBJ1-4 TRBD1 14 TRBV9 TGTGCCAGCAGCGAGGGACAGGGTTTAGAAAAACTGTTTTTT CASSEGQGLEKLFF
- TRBJ2-4 - 14 TRBV27 TGTGCCAGCAGTGGGCTCGGGGTTGGTGACATTCAGTACTTC CASSGLGVGDIQYF
- TRBJ2-1 TRBD2 15 TRBV2 TGTGCCAGCAGCGAAGTGGGACTAGCGGGCCCCCTGGAGGTCTTC CASSEVGLAGPLEVF
- TRBJ1-1 TRBD1 15 TRBV7-9 TGTGCCAGCAGCTTAGTTGGCAGGGGGCACACTGAAGCTTTCTTT CASSLVGRGHTEAFF
- TRBJ1-1 - 14 TRBV5-5 TGTGCCAGCAGCGCACAGGAGTGGGACACTGAAGCTTTCTTT CASSAQEWDTEAFF
- TRBJ1-2 - 13 TRBV7-9 TGTGCCAGCAGCTTAGGAGGCAACGATGTCTACACCTTC CASSLGGNDVYTF
few TRBJ2-7 TRBD2 16 TRBV7-9 TGTGCCAGCAGCGCTCGGGGGGGGCGTTACCTACACGAGCAGTACTTC CASSARGGRYLHEQYF
few TRBJ2-7 TRBD1 14 TRBV9 TGTGCCAGCAGCCCCGGGACAGGGATGTACGAGCAGTACTTC CASSPGTGMYEQYF
- TRBJ2-1 TRBD2 14 TRBV4-1 TGCGCCAGCAGCCAGGGGACTAGCAACAATGAGCAGTTCTTC CASSQGTSNNEQFF
- TRBJ2-1 TRBD2 16 TRBV14 TGTGCCAGCAGCCAAGGGGGTAGCGGGTCGCAGAATGAGCAGTTCTTC CASSQGGSGSQNEQFF
- TRBJ2-5 TRBD1 15 TRBV7-8 TGTGCCAGCAGCCCGAGACAGGGAATTACTTCGGCCCAGTACTTC CASSPRQGITSAQYF
- TRBJ2-7 - 13 TRBV7-9 TGTGCCAGCAGCTTACAGGGAACCTACGAGCAGTACTTC CASSLQGTYEQYF
- TRBJ1-4 TRBD1 16 TRBV30 TGTGCCTGGAGCCTCTCGGGGGCAGGGGGAGGTGAAAAACTGTTTTTT CAWSLSGAGGGEKLFF
- TRBJ2-5 TRBD2 17 TRBV19 TGTGCCAGTAGTGCACTACTAGCGGGGGGCCTGTGGGAGACCCAGTACTTC CASSALLAGGLWETQYF
few TRBJ2-1 - 15 TRBV7-7 TGTGCTAGCAGCTTAGGTCGGACGGGGAACAATGAGCAGTTCTTC CASSLGRTGNNEQFF
- TRBJ1-4 - 14 TRBV19 TGTGCCAGTACCACGGACAGTCTTGGCGAAAAACTGTTTTTT CASTTDSLGEKLFF
- TRBJ2-1 - 13 TRBV7-2 TGTGCCAGCAGCCCGGGCAGGGAAAATGAGCAGTTCTTC CASSPGRENEQFF
- TRBJ1-5 TRBD1 14 TRBV7-6 TGTGCCAGCAGCTTAGGACAGGGGGATCAGCCCCAGCATTTT CASSLGQGDQPQHF
once TRBJ1-6 - 18 TRBV7-2 TGTGCCAGCAGCCCCCGCCAGGCCGATAGCTCCTATAATTCACCCCTCCACTTT CASSPRQADSSYNSPLHF
- TRBJ2-1 - 16 TRBV11-2 TGTGCCAGCAGGACCCTCCAGGGGAGCTCCTACAATGAGCAGTTCTTC CASRTLQGSSYNEQFF
- TRBJ2-3 TRBD2 15 TRBV7-9 TGTGCCAGCAGCTCCGGACTAGCGGGGGGAGATACGCAGTATTTT CASSSGLAGGDTQYF
few TRBJ2-7 - 12 TRBV7-7 TGCGCTCGGCGTGGGAGGGGGTTCGAGCAGTACTTC CARRGRGFEQYF
few TRBJ2-7 TRBD2 13 TRBV5-1 TGCGCCAGCATGCCGGGACTAGTGGGCGAGCAGTACTTC CASMPGLVGEQYF
- TRBJ2-7 - 16 TRBV15 TGTGCCACCAGCAGAGCTGGAGGGGGCGGGACCTACGAGCAGTACTTC CATSRAGGGGTYEQYF
- TRBJ1-2 TRBD1 17 TRBV4-1 TGCGCCAGCAGCCACCCAATAGGACAGGGAGATAACTATGGCTACACCTTC CASSHPIGQGDNYGYTF
- TRBJ2-7 TRBD1 14 TRBV9 TGTGCCAGCAGCGTCAGGACAGGGGGCGCAGAGCAGTACTTC CASSVRTGGAEQYF
- TRBJ2-3 TRBD2 16 TRBV6-4 TGTGCCAGCAGCCCGACTAGCGGGGGGGCCACAGATACGCAGTATTTT CASSPTSGGATDTQYF
- TRBJ1-5 - 16 TRBV5-1 TGCGCCAGCGGGGGGGAAACAGGGCAGGTCAATCAGCCCCAGCATTTT CASGGETGQVNQPQHF
- TRBJ2-3 TRBD1 15 TRBV7-9 TGTGCCAGCAGCTTATTCGACAGGGTAATTGATACGCAGTATTTT CASSLFDRVIDTQYF
once TRBJ2-3 - 17 TRBV9 TGTGCCAGTAGCGTCCTGGGCGGGCCCCGAGGGCCAGATACGCAGTATTTT CASSVLGGPRGPDTQYF
- TRBJ1-5 - 16 TRBV13 TGTGCCAGCAGCTTAGGCGTCCCGGGGAGCAATCAGCCCCAGCATTTT CASSLGVPGSNQPQHF
once TRBJ2-5 - 14 TRBV10-3 TGTGCCATCAGTGAGTCGGGCCCAATAGAGACCCAGTACTTC CAISESGPIETQYF
- TRBJ2-1 - 13 TRBV5-1 TGCGCCAGCAGAGGGGTGATAAACAATGAGCAGTTCTTC CASRGVINNEQFF
- TRBJ1-1 - 14 TRBV6-1 TGTGCCAGCAGTGAAGCGCTTGGGAGCACTGAAGCTTTCTTT CASSEALGSTEAFF
few TRBJ2-3 - 16 TRBV7-3 TGTGCCAGCAGCCTAACGGGGCCCACCTACACAGATACGCAGTATTTT CASSLTGPTYTDTQYF
- TRBJ1-5 TRBD1 16 TRBV27 TGTGCCAGCAGTCCCGGACAGGGTAGGGGCAATCAGCCCCAGCATTTT CASSPGQGRGNQPQHF
- TRBJ1-1 - 14 TRBV5-1 TGCGCCAGCAGCTTGGACCGCGTGAACACTGAAGCTTTCTTT CASSLDRVNTEAFF
- TRBJ2-1 TRBD1 14 TRBV6-5 TGTGCCAGCAGCCCCAGACAGGGGGCTGGTGAGCAGTTCTTC CASSPRQGAGEQFF